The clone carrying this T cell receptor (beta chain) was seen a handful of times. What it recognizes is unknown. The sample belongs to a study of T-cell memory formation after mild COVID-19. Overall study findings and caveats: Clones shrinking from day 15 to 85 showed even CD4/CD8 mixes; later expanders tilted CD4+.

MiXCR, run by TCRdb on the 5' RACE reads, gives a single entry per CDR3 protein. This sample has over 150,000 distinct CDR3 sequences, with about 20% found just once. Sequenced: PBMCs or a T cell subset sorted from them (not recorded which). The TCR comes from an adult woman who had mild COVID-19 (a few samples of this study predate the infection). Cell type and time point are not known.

CDR3 nucleotides: TGTGCCAGCAGCTTGGATTTAGGGGTCAATCAGCCCCAGCATTTT. It codes for CASSLDLGVNQPQHF. V usage is TRBV5-5 and J usage is TRBJ1-5, with a possible D match to TRBD1 (5 bases). Trimming stripped 0 bases from V and 3 bases from J, with 10 bases between. The CDR3 spans 15 residues. Germline CDR1 and CDR2: SGHKS and YYEKEE (reference sequence).